The present TCR beta chain was sequenced within a study of radiotherapy plus CTLA-4 blockade in lung cancer. Turning to the study itself: Of the patients, around 17% showed objective responses and roughly 30% attained disease control.

This clone ranks as medium-sized. Its antigen is currently unknown. Germline assignment: CDR1 SGHVS and CDR2 FNYEAQ. The CDR3 consists of 12 residues. The V end lost 4 bases, the J end lost 5 bases, and 8 bases lay between the germline ends. The table came from immunoSEQ multiplex PCR; TCRdb's copy has only in-frame clones and leaves some out. The sample lists about 49,000 clones; approximately 90% were seen once. Chemo-refractory metastatic non-small-cell lung cancer patients underwent focal radiation alongside CTLA-4 blockade with ipilimumab. Study-level points and caveats: TCR clones originating in tumors grew in number in blood after radiotherapy plus ipilimumab.

This chain uses TRBV7-6 with TRBJ1-1; D is ambiguous. The sequence came from a human donor with non-small cell lung cancer whose response to radiotherapy plus ipilimumab could not be evaluated. Sequencing was performed on peripheral blood, taken from a patient treated with radiotherapy plus ipilimumab. The CDR3 spells CASSSAGTEAFF. The DNA for the CDR3 is TGTGCCAGCAGCTCAGCCGGGACTGAAGCTTTCTTT.